This entry describes one T cell receptor (beta chain). Its specific antigen is unknown. Base quality data are lacking; no much larger clone is found one base away. Library construction relied on the immunoSEQ multiplex PCR assay. The clones in this table, taken by TCRdb from immuneACCESS, are in-frame only. Not every clone is retained; where verified, under half of the shortfall comes from an unresolved V gene, and the cause of the rest is unknown. The sample includes more than 10,000 clones, with 85% to 95% observed a single time. Of the sample, about 1.1% falls within the top ten clones. These data belong to a study of T cells in narcolepsy (dated by TCRdb to between 2017 and 2018). About the investigation overall: Patients with narcolepsy type 1 or type 2 (NT1, NT2) were enrolled in the study together with healthy control donors. The study sought autoreactive T cells targeting hypocretin neuron self-antigens (hypocretin, TRIB2) in narcolepsy patients, using TCR Vbeta sequencing to track clonotypes in blood and CSF.

The CDR3 contains 15 residues, cysteine and phenylalanine counted. Only the CDR3 DNA is retained, 45 bases long and in frame from the first base. As encoded in the germline V gene, CDR1 is SGHRS while CDR2 is YFSETQ. After removal of 3 bases from V and 0 bases from J, the junction retains 2 bases not matched to a gene. The investigation overall reported the following: Autoreactive clonotypes were reported to be detected serially in the blood of the same patients and of different patients, but not in the blood of healthy controls. No sequences matching autoreactive T cell clones were present in some of the blood memory CD4+ repertoires from patients and controls. Patients and controls had comparable numbers of sequenced blood memory CD4+ clonotypes, averaging about 40,000 and 30,000, respectively. HCRT-specific and TRIB2-specific autoreactive clonotypes were highlighted in plots that compared CD4+ T cell clonotypes in CSF versus blood from the same patient.

For TCR Vbeta sequencing, memory CD4+ T cells were sorted ex vivo from the peripheral blood of narcolepsy patients and healthy controls. The rearrangement joined TRBV5-1 to TRBJ2-3; the central 9 bases match TRBD2. This TCR was recovered from a human donor with narcolepsy. Sample: CD45RA- memory CD4+ T cells from PBMCs. Taken with the paper, the label for cell subset or site translates to: memory T cells sorted ex vivo from peripheral blood. The DNA reads as follows: TGCGCCAGCAGCTGGAGCGGGGGGAGCACAGATACGCAGTATTTT. This gives the protein CASSWSGGSTDTQYF. This CDR3, with the reference TRBV5-1 and TRBJ2-3 proteins standing in past its ends, gives the full variable domain KAGVTQTPRYLIKTRGQQVTLSCSPISGHRSVSWYQQTPGQGLQFLFEYFSETQRNKGNFPGRFSGRQFSNSRSEMNVSTLELGDSALYLCASSWSGGSTDTQYFGPGTRLTVL.